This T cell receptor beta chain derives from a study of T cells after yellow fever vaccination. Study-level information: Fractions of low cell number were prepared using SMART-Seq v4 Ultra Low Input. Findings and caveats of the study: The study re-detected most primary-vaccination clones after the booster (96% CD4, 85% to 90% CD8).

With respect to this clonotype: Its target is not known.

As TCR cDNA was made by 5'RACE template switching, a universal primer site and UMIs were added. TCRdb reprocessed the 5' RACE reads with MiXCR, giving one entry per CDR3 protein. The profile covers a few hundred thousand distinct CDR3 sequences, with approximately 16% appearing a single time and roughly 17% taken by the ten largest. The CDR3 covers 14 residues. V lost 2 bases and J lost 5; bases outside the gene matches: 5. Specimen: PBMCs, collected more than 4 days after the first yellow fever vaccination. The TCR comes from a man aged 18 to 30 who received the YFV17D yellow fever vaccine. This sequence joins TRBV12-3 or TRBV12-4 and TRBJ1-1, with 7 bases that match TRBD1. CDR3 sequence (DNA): TGTGCCAGCAGTTTACAGGGGGAGGGGACTGAAGCTTTCTTT. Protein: CASSLQGEGTEAFF.